The sequence of this TCR beta chain was determined in a study of T-cell reconstitution after alpha-beta-depleted transplantation in children. Study-level points and caveats: Hyperexpanded clones declined; after one year, newly produced T cells mostly supplied diversity.

Unique molecular identifiers were incorporated when the TCRbeta library was constructed. TCRdb itself ran the PCR reads through MiXCR, one entry per CDR3 protein. Of hundreds of thousands of distinct CDR3 sequences in the sample, over 10% are singletons; the top ten hold around 0.79%. The V gene lost 1 base and the J gene lost 8 bases, with 6 bases spanning the gap. The CDR3 spans 12 residues. This clonotype was counted ten times or more. Its target is unknown. The chain couples TRBV12-3 or TRBV12-4 to TRBJ2-1; D is undetermined. This TCR derives from a girl aged 2-9 years with congenital amegakaryocytic thrombocytopenia, due to receive a stem cell transplant. The material sequenced was PBMCs, taken before TCRalphabeta/CD19-depleted stem cell transplant. CDR3 bases: TGTGCCAGCAGTTTAGTGGCCCATGAGCAGTTCTTC. This sequence encodes CASSLVAHEQFF.